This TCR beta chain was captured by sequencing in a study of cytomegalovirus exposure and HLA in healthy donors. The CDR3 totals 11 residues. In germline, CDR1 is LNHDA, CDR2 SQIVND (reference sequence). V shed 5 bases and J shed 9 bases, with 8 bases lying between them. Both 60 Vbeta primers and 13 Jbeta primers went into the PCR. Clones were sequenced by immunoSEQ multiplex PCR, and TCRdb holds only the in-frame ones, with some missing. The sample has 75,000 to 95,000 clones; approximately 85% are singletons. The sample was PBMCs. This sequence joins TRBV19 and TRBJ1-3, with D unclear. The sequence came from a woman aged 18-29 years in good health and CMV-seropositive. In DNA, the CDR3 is TGTGCCAGTAGTCCCGGGTTCACCATATATTTT. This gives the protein CASSPGFTIYF.